The 23 T cell receptor beta chains below all came from one sample that was sequenced in a study of T cell repertoires in cytomegalovirus infection. Each CDR3 protein is one row after TCRdb ran MiXCR on the reads. This sample carries 550,000 to 700,000 distinct CDR3 sequences, 40% of them seen once, and the ten largest clones take 48%. These receptors have no identified antigens. The sequenced sample was cultured PBMCs, obtained from culture after CMV antigen stimulation. These receptor sequences come from a human donor in good health (CMV status not recorded). Some clones in this sample may be carry-over from other donors' samples.

The DNA for the CDR3 is TGTGCCAGCAGTGCTGAATCCCGCTCCTACAATGAGCAGTTCTTC. It specifies CASSAESRSYNEQFF. The chain couples TRBV2 to TRBJ2-1; D gene unclear. The CDR3 length is 15 residues. Trimming stripped 4 bases from V and 0 bases from J, with 10 bases between. In germline, CDR1 is SNHLY, CDR2 FYNNEI.

The chain has TRBV12-3 or TRBV12-4 and TRBJ1-5; D remains unclear. The CDR3 is made up of 14 amino acids. V was pared by 5 bases and J by 2 bases, with 10 bases between. The CDR3 sequence is CASSQSVGNQPQHF. CDR3 nucleotides: TGTGCCAGCAGTCAGTCCGTGGGCAATCAGCCCCAGCATTTT.

The rearrangement uses TRBV2 and TRBJ1-2; D ambiguous. Germline V gene lookup returns CDR1 SNHLY and CDR2 FYNNEI. The ends were cut back, 2 bases at V and 5 bases at J, with 15 bases in the middle. CDR3 size: 15 residues. This chain's CDR3 is CASSERQTTLYGYTF. The CDR3 bases are TGTGCCAGCAGTGAAAGGCAAACGACCCTTTATGGCTACACCTTC.

The table lists this clonotype with many counts. The V gene is TRBV7-2, the J gene TRBJ1-4; 7 nucleotides align to TRBD1. Germline CDR1 is SGHTA and CDR2 is FQGNSA. The length of the CDR3 is 15 residues. Unmatched junction bases numbered 11, after V lost 5 bases and J lost 8 bases. CDR3 nucleotide sequence: TGTGCCAGCAGCGTACACAGGGGCCGAGGGGAAAAACTGTTTTTT. Its translation: CASSVHRGRGEKLFF.

J is TRBJ1-1 and V is TRBV7-4; D gene unclear. V lost 5 bases to trimming and J lost 3 bases, with 10 bases between them. CDR1 is SGHVT, CDR2 SQSDAQ, per germline. The CDR3 contains 13 residues. CDR3 coding DNA: TGTGCCAGCAGCCGAGCGGGGTACACTGAAGCTTTCTTT. Residues: CASSRAGYTEAFF.

V gene TRBV15 combines with J gene TRBJ2-5, with D possibly being TRBD2 (6 bases). The germline V gene encodes CDR1 LNHNV and CDR2 YYDKDF (reference sequence). V shed 5 bases and J shed 2 bases, with 12 bases lying between them. This CDR3 is 14 amino acids long. The CDR3 DNA reads as TGTGCCACCAGCTTGGGGGGTGGGCAAGAGACCCAGTACTTC. Its translation is CATSLGGGQETQYF.

This clonotype was detected only a few times. The chain combines TRBV9 with TRBJ2-2, with TRBD2 identical over 7 bases. Losses at the gene ends were 4 bases for V and 1 base for J; bases not matched to a gene: 13. CDR3 length equals 18 residues. Germline assignment: CDR1 SGDLS and CDR2 YYNGEE. Here the CDR3 reads CASSNYPGVAGNTGELFF. Written as DNA, the CDR3 is TGTGCCAGCAGCAACTACCCGGGGGTAGCGGGGAACACCGGGGAGCTGTTTTTT. The entire variable domain, with the rest obtained from reference TRBV9 and TRBJ2-2, is as follows: DSGVTQTPKHLITATGQRVTLRCSPRSGDLSVYWYQQSLDQGLQFLIQYYNGEERAKGNILERFSAQQFPDLHSELNLSSLELGDSALYFCASSNYPGVAGNTGELFFGEGSRLTVL.

The chain joins TRBV7-2 to TRBJ2-7; 9 bases are a match to TRBD2. Germline lookup yields CDR1 SGHTA and CDR2 FQGNSA. After removal of 5 bases from V and 2 bases from J, the junction contained 10 bases not matched to a gene. The length of the CDR3 is 16 residues. The CDR3 DNA follows: TGTGCCAGCAGCCCCGAACGCGGCGGGAGGGCCTACGAGCAGTACTTC. Its protein product is CASSPERGGRAYEQYF. Together with reference TRBV7-2 and TRBJ2-7, the CDR3 gives the full variable domain: GAGVSQSPSNKVTEKGKDVELRCDPISGHTALYWYRQSLGQGLEFLIYFQGNSAPDKSGLPSDRFSAERTGGSVSTLTIQRTQQEDSAVYLCASSPERGGRAYEQYFGPGTRLTVT.

The V call is TRBV20-1, the J call TRBJ2-7; the D is unclear. CDR1 and CDR2 from the germline V gene are DFQATT and SNEGSKA (reference sequence). Trimming shortened V by 3 bases and J by 5 bases, and 14 bases separated the two germline ends. This CDR3 has 13 amino acids. CDR3 amino acids: CSASIGAEDEQYF. The DNA of the CDR3 is TGCAGTGCTAGTATCGGCGCTGAGGACGAGCAGTACTTC.

The CDR3 spells CATGGGYTDTQYF. CDR3 DNA sequence: TGTGCCACCGGCGGTGGGTACACAGATACGCAGTATTTT. V gene TRBV7-2 combines with J gene TRBJ2-3; D gene ambiguous. Trimming cost V 10 bases and J 2 bases, with 13 bases left between them. Germline V CDR1 and CDR2: SGHTA, FQGNSA. The CDR3 spans 13 residues.

This clonotype was found a few times. The CDR3, as DNA: TGTGCCAGCAGCCTACGGGGCGGGAGTTCGGGAGAGCAGTACTTC. This translates into CASSLRGGSSGEQYF. The V call is TRBV7-2, the J call TRBJ2-7; 7 nucleotides match TRBD2. The CDR3 has 15 amino acids. Germline V gene lookup returns CDR1 SGHTA and CDR2 FQGNSA. The trim removed 5 bases at V and 7 bases at J, leaving 14 bases unmatched.

This clonotype was observed many times. An end of the junction differs from the germline gene, which may be a read error. This chain uses TRBV7-8 with TRBJ1-2; D remains ambiguous. Germline V CDR1 and CDR2: SGHVS, FQNEAQ. The CDR3 is 12 amino acids. CDR3 DNA sequence: TGTGCCAGCAGCTTACCGATTAAGCCAGATGGCTTC. This translates into CASSLPIKPDGF. Filled out from reference TRBV7-8 and TRBJ1-2, the complete variable domain reads GAGVSQSPRYKVAKRGQDVALRCDPISGHVSLFWYQQALGQGPEFLTYFQNEAQLDKSGLPSDRFFAERPEGSVSTLKIQRTQQEDSAVYLCASSLPIKPDGFGSGTRLTVV.

This clonotype has only a few counts. Here the CDR3 DNA reads TGTGCCAGCAGCCCAGGAGGGAGCGGGAGGGCATCCTACGAGCAGTACTTC. It is translated as CASSPGGSGRASYEQYF. The chain carries TRBV7-9 and TRBJ2-7; the match to TRBD2 covers 10 bases. There are 17 residues in the CDR3. CDR1 and CDR2 (germline): SEHNR, FQNEAQ (reference sequence). V was pared by 5 bases and J by 1 base, with 11 bases of the junction left unmatched.

The gene calls are TRBV18 and TRBJ1-2; the D is unclear. Germline loops: CDR1 KGHSH, CDR2 LQKENI. Trimming pared 3 bases from V and 0 bases from J, leaving 20 bases between. The CDR3 contains 18 residues. The CDR3: CASSPRGHITTANYGYTF. The CDR3 bases are TGTGCCAGCTCACCGCGAGGCCATATTACAACCGCTAACTATGGCTACACCTTC.

In DNA form, the CDR3 reads TGCAGTGCTAGAGATCGTACAGGGATGGCCAAAAACATTCAGTACTTC. Protein: CSARDRTGMAKNIQYF. The chain joins TRBV20-1 to TRBJ2-4; tentatively, D is TRBD1 (6 bases). Trimming shortened V by 0 bases and J by 1 base, and 13 bases separated the two germline ends. From germline, CDR1 is DFQATT and CDR2 SNEGSKA (reference sequence). This CDR3 spans 16 amino acids.

This clonotype was observed a few times. The V gene is TRBV7-9, the J gene TRBJ2-1; 7 nucleotides match TRBD1. V trimming: 5 bases; J trimming: 14 bases; junction bases outside the gene matches: 12. The CDR3 has 13 amino acids. Germline-derived CDR1 and CDR2 are SEHNR and FQNEAQ (reference sequence). The CDR3 DNA sequence: TGTGCCAGCAGCGCAGCACAGGGGTTCAAAGAGTTCTTC. Translated, it gives CASSAAQGFKEFF.

The chain has TRBV20-1 and TRBJ2-1; D may be TRBD1 (6 bases). CDR3 length: 16 amino acids. Per the germline V gene, CDR1 is DFQATT and CDR2 is SNEGSKA (reference sequence). The V end lost 0 bases, the J end lost 2 bases, and 14 bases lay between the germline ends. Here the CDR3 DNA reads TGCAGTGCTAGAGATCAGGCGGCAGGGGCCTACAATGAGCAGTTCTTC. It encodes CSARDQAAGAYNEQFF.

This clonotype turned up a few times. The genes are TRBV24-1 and TRBJ2-3; no clear D. Germline V CDR1 and CDR2: KGHDR, SFDVKD. This CDR3 has 13 amino acids. Trimming left V 12 bases short and J 3 bases short, with 15 bases between. This CDR3 is CAVSIGATDTQYF. The CDR3 bases are TGTGCCGTCTCAATAGGAGCAACAGATACGCAGTATTTT.

The chain is built from TRBV7-9 and TRBJ2-3, with 7 bases matching TRBD2. J lost 2 bases, V lost 4 bases, and 6 bases had no gene match. From germline, CDR1 is SEHNR and CDR2 FQNEAQ (reference sequence). The CDR3 consists of 15 residues. The CDR3 DNA sequence: TGTGCCAGCAGCTCCCCCGGGACTACCACAGATACGCAGTATTTT. This codes for CASSSPGTTTDTQYF.

This clonotype was seen a few times. The gene calls are TRBV20-1 and TRBJ2-3, with D uncertain. Germline V gene lookup returns CDR1 DFQATT and CDR2 SNEGSKA (reference sequence). The length of the CDR3 is 14 residues. V gave up 3 bases and J gave up 2 bases, with 12 bases separating them. The CDR3 DNA follows: TGCAGTGCTAGTATTCAGCTATTCACAGATACGCAGTATTTT. As protein: CSASIQLFTDTQYF.

DNA for the CDR3: TGTGCCAGCTCACCCGAGGGGCTTTTTAACTATGGCTACACCTTC. Protein sequence: CASSPEGLFNYGYTF. This chain uses TRBV18 with TRBJ1-2; maybe TRBD1 (5 bases). Trimming pared 3 bases from V and 1 base from J, leaving 12 bases between. The CDR3 contains 15 residues. Germline V CDR1 and CDR2: KGHSH, LQKENI. Combining the CDR3 with reference TRBV18 and TRBJ1-2 gives the whole variable domain NAGVMQNPRHLVRRRGQEARLRCSPMKGHSHVYWYRQLPEEGLKFMVYLQKENIIDESGMPKERFSAEFPKEGPSILRIQQVVRGDSAAYFCASSPEGLFNYGYTFGSGTRLTVV.

The V call is TRBV24-1, the J call TRBJ2-3; D possibly corresponds to TRBD2 (6 bases). Germline V CDR1 and CDR2: KGHDR, SFDVKD. CDR3 length: 15 residues. Between the trimmed V and J ends, which lost 4 bases and 4 bases, there was a span of 14 bases. The CDR3 nucleotides read TGTGCCACCAGTGACGTTGCGGGGAGTCCAGATACGCAGTATTTT. Residues: CATSDVAGSPDTQYF.

Only a few counts were recorded for this clonotype. This sequence joins TRBV28 and TRBJ1-2; no reliable D call. Trimming removed 5 bases from V and 2 bases from J, with 12 bases in between. CDR3 length equals 14 residues. CDR1 MDHEN and CDR2 SYDVKM come from the germline V gene. DNA of the CDR3: TGTGCCAGCAGTGGGGAGGGTTGGAACTATGGCTACACCTTC. Translation gives CASSGEGWNYGYTF.